The clone carrying this T cell receptor beta chain was detected a few times. Antigen unknown. Germline loops: CDR1 SGHTA, CDR2 FQGNSA. V was shortened by 3 bases and J by 4 bases, with 9 bases between the two germline ends. The CDR3 loop spans 13 amino acids. This sample was included in a study of post-analysis software for immune sequencing data. General study results and limits: A handful of TRBV segments, including TRBV5-6, TRBV5-1 and TRBV20-1, were more frequent in patients than controls.

Sequencing libraries made from TCR beta cDNA carried unique molecular identifiers. TCRdb passed the PCR reads through MiXCR, listing each CDR3 protein once. This sample carries 700,000 to 900,000 distinct CDR3 sequences, 40% to 55% of them seen once, and the ten largest clones take roughly 4.5%. The material sequenced was blood. This chain joins TRBV7-2 and TRBJ1-2; D gene unclear. The TCR comes from a girl between 5 and 17 years old with multiple sclerosis. The CDR3 nucleotides are TGTGCCAGCAGCTTTGGATCGGGCTATGGCTACACCTTC. It encodes CASSFGSGYGYTF.